This entry lists 19 T cell receptor beta chains sequenced from one sample in a study of blood T cells in healthy people across ages. A second about 7 to 11 cycle PCR used barcoded and J-beta primers. Via MiXCR, TCRdb re-called the 5' RACE reads, giving one row per CDR3 protein. Counted here are 600,000 to 650,000 distinct CDR3 sequences, around 54% occurring once; the ten biggest clones make up more than 35%. The sequenced sample was blood. The receptors come from a man in his 60s in good health.

This clonotype showed up just a few times. V and J are TRBV11-3 and TRBJ2-5; a possible D gene is TRBD1 (7 bases). The CDR3 is made up of 15 amino acids. Germline V CDR1 and CDR2: SGHNT, YENEEA. Trimming stripped 5 bases from V and 5 bases from J, with 18 bases between. The DNA of the CDR3 is TGTGCCAGCAGCAAACGGACAGGAGGGGACGAGACCCAGTACTTC. Protein sequence: CASSKRTGGDETQYF.

The genes are TRBV3-1 and TRBJ2-4, with D unclear. Trimming left V 5 bases short and J 0 bases short, with 11 bases between. Germline CDR1 LGHDT, CDR2 YNNKEL (reference sequence). This CDR3 is 15 amino acids long. CDR3 nucleotide sequence: TGTGCCAGCAGCGAAGGGCCGTTAGCCAAAAACATTCAGTACTTC. Translation gives CASSEGPLAKNIQYF.

The chain uses TRBV20-1 and TRBJ2-1, with 10 bases fitting TRBD2. The V and J ends lost 0 bases and 5 bases, in that order; junction bases with no gene match: 7. CDR3 length: 16 amino acids. CDR1 is DFQATT, CDR2 SNEGSKA, per germline (reference sequence). This CDR3 is CSARDPVAGGHNEQFF. CDR3 DNA: TGCAGTGCTAGAGATCCCGTAGCGGGGGGACACAATGAGCAGTTCTTC.

The genes are TRBV4-1 and TRBJ2-5, with D unresolved. With 1 base removed from V and 5 bases from J, the gap between germline ends came to 11 bases. CDR1 is MGHRA, CDR2 YSYEKL, per germline. The CDR3 length is 14 residues. CDR3 coding DNA: TGCGCCAGCAGCCAAGGGGGTTCTTGGGAGACCCAGTACTTC. As protein: CASSQGGSWETQYF.

This clonotype was counted many times. This rearrangement joins TRBV9 to TRBJ2-3, with 9 bases fitting TRBD2. The germline V gene encodes CDR1 SGDLS and CDR2 YYNGEE. Trimming removed 4 bases from V and 6 bases from J; junction bases left unmatched: 15. This CDR3 has 17 residues. This CDR3 is CASSKPPGRGGDDTQYF. For the CDR3, the DNA is TGTGCCAGCAGCAAGCCCCCCGGGCGGGGGGGCGACGATACGCAGTATTTT.

The genes are TRBV20-1 and TRBJ2-7; D gene ambiguous. V was shortened by 1 base and J by 6 bases, with 10 bases between the two germline ends. The CDR3 runs to 12 residues. The V gene's germline CDR1 is DFQATT and CDR2 SNEGSKA (reference sequence). DNA of the CDR3: TGCAGTGCTAGAGGACTCAATGGCGAGCAGTACTTC. It codes for CSARGLNGEQYF.

This clonotype has just a few counts. The rearrangement joins TRBV9 to TRBJ2-1; 9 nucleotides agree with TRBD2. The J call could be wrong; TRBJ2-7 is a better fit for the DNA end. This CDR3 has 15 amino acids. The germline gives CDR1 SGDLS, CDR2 YYNGEE. CDR3 in DNA: TGTGCCAGCAGCGTAGGGACTAGCGTCTACAATGAGCAGTACTTC. Translated: CASSVGTSVYNEQYF.

The chain has TRBV20-1 and TRBJ1-5; a possible D gene is TRBD1 (6 bases). The CDR3 runs to 13 residues. Per germline, CDR1 DFQATT and CDR2 SNEGSKA (reference sequence). The V and J ends lost 6 bases and 3 bases respectively, with 12 bases between them. As DNA, the CDR3 is TGCAGTGCCAAACAGGGTATCAATCAGCCCCAGCATTTT. Translation: CSAKQGINQPQHF.

The chain combines TRBV7-8 with TRBJ1-5; weak D call: TRBD1 (5 bases). The CDR3 is made up of 13 amino acids. CDR1 is SGHVS and CDR2 is FQNEAQ in the germline V gene. V was cut by 7 bases and J by 4 bases, with 11 bases left in between. The CDR3 is CASNPGGNQPQHF. The CDR3 bases are TGTGCCAGCAACCCCGGGGGGAATCAGCCCCAGCATTTT.

In this sample, this clonotype turned up once. The rearrangement joins TRBV29-1 to TRBJ1-1; D uncertain. This CDR3 region has 11 residues. V was trimmed by 7 bases and J by 9 bases, leaving 15 bases between them. The germline V gene has CDR1 SQVTM and CDR2 ANQGSEA. The DNA for the CDR3 is TGCAGCGCAACCCGCGAAGGAAAAGCTTTCTTT. The encoded protein is CSATREGKAFF.

The chain is built from TRBV5-1 and TRBJ2-4; possible D gene TRBD2, 6 bases. This CDR3 region has 17 residues. The V and J ends lost 3 bases and 0 bases respectively, with 16 bases between them. The germline V gene has CDR1 SGHRS and CDR2 YFSETQ. Written as DNA, the CDR3 is TGCGCCAGCAGCTGGAGGGACGCGGGGATAGCCAAAAACATTCAGTACTTC. Protein: CASSWRDAGIAKNIQYF.

This chain links TRBV11-2 with TRBJ1-2; perhaps TRBD1 as D (6 bases). CDR1 is SGHAT and CDR2 is FQNNGV in the germline V gene. V was pared by 5 bases and J by 0 bases, with 13 bases between. The CDR3 has 15 residues. CDR3 bases: TGTGCCAGCAGCCCCGATGGACAGACTAACTATGGCTACACCTTC. Translation gives CASSPDGQTNYGYTF. Combining the CDR3 with reference TRBV11-2 and TRBJ1-2 gives the whole variable domain EAGVAQSPRYKIIEKRQSVAFWCNPISGHATLYWYQQILGQGPKLLIQFQNNGVVDDSQLPKDRFSAERLKGVDSTLKIQPAKLEDSAVYLCASSPDGQTNYGYTFGSGTRLTVV.

A few counts support this clonotype. The chain employs TRBV5-1 and TRBJ2-1, with a weak D call TRBD2 (5 bases). The germline CDR1 and CDR2 sequences are SGHRS and YFSETQ. The ends were cut back, 1 base at V and 1 base at J, with 9 bases in the middle. The CDR3 runs 15 residues. In DNA form, the CDR3 reads TGCGCCAGCAGCTTGATCCGGGAATCCTACAATGAGCAGTTCTTC. It specifies CASSLIRESYNEQFF.

The chain couples TRBV4-2 to TRBJ1-2; tentatively, D is TRBD1 (5 bases). CDR1 and CDR2 from the germline V gene are LGHNA and YNFKEQ. The CDR3 is 14 amino acids. The germline V and J ends were trimmed by 4 bases and 10 bases, with 19 bases remaining between them. The CDR3 bases are TGTGCCAGCAGCCGTTTAGGAGAGGGAGGGGACTACACCTTC. This translates into CASSRLGEGGDYTF.

This clonotype was counted only a few times. The chain carries TRBV20-1 and TRBJ2-1; tentative D call: TRBD2 (5 bases). The CDR3 has 12 residues. CDR1 is DFQATT, CDR2 SNEGSKA, per germline (reference sequence). V lost 5 bases, J lost 8 bases, and 13 bases lay in between. The CDR3 nucleotides are TGCAGTGCTCTAACTAGGGCCGATGAGCAGTTCTTC. Protein: CSALTRADEQFF.

A few counts support this clonotype. The rearrangement uses TRBV7-2 and TRBJ2-3; D not certain. V was trimmed by 7 bases and J by 2 bases, leaving 13 bases between them. Germline V gene lookup returns CDR1 SGHTA and CDR2 FQGNSA. The CDR3 is 14 residues long. The CDR3 DNA reads as TGTGCCAGCAAGGGCCGGGTGATCACAGATACGCAGTATTTT. Protein product: CASKGRVITDTQYF.

This clonotype appeared once. The chain links TRBV6-5 to TRBJ2-4, with D perhaps matching TRBD2 (6 bases). CDR3 length: 13 residues. Trimming stripped 6 bases from V and 4 bases from J, with 10 bases between. Germline V gene lookup returns CDR1 MNHEY and CDR2 SVGAGI. The CDR3: CASSAGQKNIQYF. Here the CDR3 DNA reads TGTGCCAGCAGCGCGGGGCAGAAAAACATTCAGTACTTC.

The chain uses TRBV20-1 and TRBJ2-3, with 10 bases lining up with TRBD1. The germline gives CDR1 DFQATT, CDR2 SNEGSKA (reference sequence). Losses at the gene ends were 4 bases for V and 4 bases for J; bases not matched to a gene: 8. The CDR3 has 15 amino acids. CDR3 bases: TGCAGTGCTAACCGCGGGACAGGGGTGGCAGATACGCAGTATTTT. Protein product: CSANRGTGVADTQYF.

In this sample, this clonotype turned up a few times. J is TRBJ2-1 and V is TRBV20-1; 10 positions match TRBD2. This CDR3 comprises 13 residues. V lost 6 bases, J lost 6 bases, and 5 bases stayed unmatched. Germline V lookup: CDR1 DFQATT, CDR2 SNEGSKA (reference sequence). CDR3 region: CSAERGGSNEQFF. For the CDR3, the DNA is TGCAGTGCCGAGCGGGGGGGTTCCAATGAGCAGTTCTTC.